There are many counts of the clone carrying this T cell receptor beta chain. Antigen: not known. This entry is derived from a study of T cell repertoires in cytomegalovirus infection. Whole-study results and caveats: Ex vivo, HLA-C-restricted CMV-specific TCR beta clonotypes prevailed over the rest of the response.

TCRdb ran MiXCR on the reads and lists one entry per CDR3 protein. The sample consists of 250,000 to 300,000 distinct CDR3 sequences, more than 15% of them appearing once. Germline V CDR1 and CDR2: MNHEY, SVGEGT. The CDR3 loop spans 16 amino acids. V lost 3 bases and J lost 5; bases outside the gene matches: 8. The receptor's source is a human donor in good health (CMV status not recorded). Some clones in this sample may be carry-over from other donors' samples. Sequencing was carried out using CD8+ T cells from PBMCs. This chain links TRBV6-2 or TRBV6-3 with TRBJ2-1, with TRBD2 identical over 9 bases. Here the CDR3 reads CASSYWPSGANNEQFF. DNA for the CDR3: TGTGCCAGCAGTTATTGGCCTAGCGGGGCGAACAATGAGCAGTTCTTC.